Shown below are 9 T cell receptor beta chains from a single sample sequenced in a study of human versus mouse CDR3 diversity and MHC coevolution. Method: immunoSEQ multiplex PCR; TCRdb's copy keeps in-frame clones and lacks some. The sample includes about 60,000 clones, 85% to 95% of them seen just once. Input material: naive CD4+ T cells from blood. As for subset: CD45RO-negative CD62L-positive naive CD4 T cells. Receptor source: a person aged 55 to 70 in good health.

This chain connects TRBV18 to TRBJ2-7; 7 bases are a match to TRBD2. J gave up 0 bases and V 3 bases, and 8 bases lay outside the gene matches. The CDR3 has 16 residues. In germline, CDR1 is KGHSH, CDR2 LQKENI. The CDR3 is CASSPLADESSYEQYF. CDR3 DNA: TGTGCCAGCTCACCTCTAGCGGACGAGAGCTCCTACGAGCAGTACTTC.

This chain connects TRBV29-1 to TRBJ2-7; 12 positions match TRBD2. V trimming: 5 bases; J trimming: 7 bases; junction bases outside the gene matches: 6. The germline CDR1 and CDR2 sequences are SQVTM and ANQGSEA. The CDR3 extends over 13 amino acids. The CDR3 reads CSVRLAGDGEQYF. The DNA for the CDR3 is TGCAGCGTTCGACTAGCGGGAGATGGTGAGCAGTACTTC.

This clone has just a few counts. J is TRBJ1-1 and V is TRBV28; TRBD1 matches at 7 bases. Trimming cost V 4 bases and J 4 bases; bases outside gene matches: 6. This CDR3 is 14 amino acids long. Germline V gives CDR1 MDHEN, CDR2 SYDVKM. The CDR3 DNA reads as TGTGCCAGCAGTTCCAGGGGGGCTGGCACTGAAGCTTTCTTT. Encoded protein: CASSSRGAGTEAFF.

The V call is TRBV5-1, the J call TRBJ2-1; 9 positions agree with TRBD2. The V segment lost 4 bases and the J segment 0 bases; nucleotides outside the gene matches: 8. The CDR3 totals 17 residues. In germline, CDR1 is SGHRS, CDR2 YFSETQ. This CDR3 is CASSPLAGPSSYNEQFF. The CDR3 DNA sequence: TGCGCCAGCAGCCCGCTAGCGGGACCAAGCTCCTACAATGAGCAGTTCTTC.

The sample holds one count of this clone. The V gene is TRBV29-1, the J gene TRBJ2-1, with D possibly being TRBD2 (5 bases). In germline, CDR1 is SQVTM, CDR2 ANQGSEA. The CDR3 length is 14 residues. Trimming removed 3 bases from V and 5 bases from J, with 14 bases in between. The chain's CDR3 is CSVDPRGNNNEQFF. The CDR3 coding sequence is TGCAGCGTTGACCCCCGGGGAAACAACAATGAGCAGTTCTTC.

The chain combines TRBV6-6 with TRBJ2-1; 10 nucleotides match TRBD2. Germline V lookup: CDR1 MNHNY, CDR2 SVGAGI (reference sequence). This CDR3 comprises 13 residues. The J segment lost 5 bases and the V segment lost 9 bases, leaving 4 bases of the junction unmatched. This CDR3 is CASTLAGNNEQFF. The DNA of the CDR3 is TGTGCCAGTACACTAGCGGGAAACAATGAGCAGTTCTTC.

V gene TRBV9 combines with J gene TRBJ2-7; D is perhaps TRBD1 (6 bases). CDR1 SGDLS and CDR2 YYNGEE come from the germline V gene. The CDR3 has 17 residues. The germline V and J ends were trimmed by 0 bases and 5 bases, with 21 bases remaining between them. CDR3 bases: TGTGCCAGCAGCGTAGGGGGGCGGCCCCGCAATTCGAACGAGCAGTACTTC. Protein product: CASSVGGRPRNSNEQYF. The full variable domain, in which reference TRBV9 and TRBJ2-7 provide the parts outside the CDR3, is DSGVTQTPKHLITATGQRVTLRCSPRSGDLSVYWYQQSLDQGLQFLIQYYNGEERAKGNILERFSAQQFPDLHSELNLSSLELGDSALYFCASSVGGRPRNSNEQYFGPGTRLTVT.

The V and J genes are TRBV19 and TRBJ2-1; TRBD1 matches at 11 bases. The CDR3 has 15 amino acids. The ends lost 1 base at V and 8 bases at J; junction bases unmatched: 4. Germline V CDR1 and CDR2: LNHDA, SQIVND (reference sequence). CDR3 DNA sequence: TGTGCCAGTAGTATAGTCCGGACAGGGGGCCATGAGCAGTTCTTC. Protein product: CASSIVRTGGHEQFF.

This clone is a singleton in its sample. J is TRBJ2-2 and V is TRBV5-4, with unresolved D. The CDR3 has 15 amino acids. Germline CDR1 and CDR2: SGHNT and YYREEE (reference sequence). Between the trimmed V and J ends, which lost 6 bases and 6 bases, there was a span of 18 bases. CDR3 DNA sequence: TGTGCCAGCAAGGCTCAAGAACTAAGCGCCGGGGAGCTGTTTTTT. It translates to CASKAQELSAGELFF. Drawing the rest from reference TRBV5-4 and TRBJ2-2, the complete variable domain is ETGVTQSPTHLIKTRGQQVTLRCSSQSGHNTVSWYQQALGQGPQFIFQYYREEENGRGNFPPRFSGLQFPNYSSELNVNALELDDSALYLCASKAQELSAGELFFGEGSRLTVL.